The entry below describes one T cell receptor (beta chain). Only in-frame clones appear in the TCRdb table, and some are missing; sequencing was by immunoSEQ multiplex PCR. This table has under 95,000 clones, about nine tenths appearing once. The length of the CDR3 is 15 residues. The V segment lost 3 bases and the J segment 2 bases; nucleotides outside the gene matches: 5. Germline CDR1 SGHVS, CDR2 FNYEAQ. The sample is drawn from a study of T cell responses to AZD1222 COVID-19 vaccine. Sequenced material: peripheral blood, taken 28 days after the second AZD1222 dose. The source is an adult who received the AZD1222 COVID-19 vaccine. This chain uses TRBV7-6 with TRBJ1-2; TRBD1 agrees at 8 bases. The CDR3 nucleotides read TGTGCCAGCAGCTTGGGGACAGGCAGCAACTATGGCTACACCTTC. This encodes CASSLGTGSNYGYTF.